What follows are 3 T cell receptor beta chains derived from one specimen sequenced in a study of OX40 agonist ivuxolimab in advanced cancers. Sequenced by immunoSEQ multiplex PCR; TCRdb stores in-frame clones only, minus some. The sample consists of 80,000 to 95,000 clones, around 92% of them appearing once. The sample here was CD4+ or CD8+ T cells sorted from blood, taken in a trial of the OX40 agonist ivuxolimab. Receptors were obtained from an adult with an advanced solid tumor such as melanoma, head and neck, liver or kidney cancer.

This clone was found once. The chain uses TRBV5-1 and TRBJ2-3, with D tentatively TRBD2 (6 bases). Germline V CDR1 and CDR2: SGHRS, YFSETQ. The length of the CDR3 is 14 residues. With 1 base removed from V and 4 bases from J, the gap between germline ends came to 10 bases. In DNA, the CDR3 is TGCGCCAGCAGCTTGTGGGAGGAAGCAGATACGCAGTATTTT. Its protein product is CASSLWEEADTQYF.

The chain recombines TRBV5-1 with TRBJ1-6; D gene unclear. The CDR3 is made up of 14 amino acids. Deletions cut 2 bases from V and 9 bases from J, with 12 bases between. Germline CDR1 and CDR2: SGHRS and YFSETQ. This CDR3 is CASSFPDLRSPLHF. For the CDR3, the DNA is TGCGCCAGCAGCTTTCCAGACCTCCGTTCACCCCTCCACTTT.

The rearrangement uses TRBV6-1 and TRBJ2-3; 10 bases line up with TRBD2. This CDR3 has 14 amino acids. V lost 10 bases, J lost 0 bases, and 4 bases stayed unmatched. Germline V lookup: CDR1 MNHNS, CDR2 SASEGT. This CDR3 reads CATTSGVSTDTQYF. In DNA, the CDR3 is TGTGCCACCACTAGCGGGGTGAGCACAGATACGCAGTATTTT.